These 30 T cell receptor beta chains were all obtained from the same sample, sequenced in a study of CD8+ T cells in alopecia areata. Extraction of RNA preceded its reverse transcription into cDNA, which served as the sequencing template. Measured with immunoSEQ multiplex PCR; TCRdb has only the in-frame clones, and not every one. The data show around 140,000 clones, about 89% seen once. Specimen: CD8+ T cells sorted from blood, collected at week 0. The receptors here all came from a human donor with alopecia areata.

This clone was detected only once. V gene TRBV6-5 combines with J gene TRBJ2-7; no reliable D call. Trimming removed 4 bases at V and 3 bases at J, with 4 bases between. The CDR3 has 11 amino acids. Per the germline V gene, CDR1 is MNHEY and CDR2 is SVGAGI. The CDR3 DNA reads TGTGCCAGCAGTTTGGGCTACGAGCAGTACTTC. Encoded protein: CASSLGYEQYF.

In DNA form, the CDR3 reads TGCGCCAGCACCTCCGGGCCAGGGGAATCCTACGAGCAGTACTTC. This translates into CASTSGPGESYEQYF. The V and J genes are TRBV5-1 and TRBJ2-7, with D perhaps TRBD1 (6 bases). Germline CDR1 is SGHRS and CDR2 is YFSETQ. V lost 6 bases to trimming and J lost 1 base, with 17 bases between them. The CDR3 consists of 15 residues. Looking up the rest from reference TRBV5-1 and TRBJ2-7 gives the full variable domain: KAGVTQTPRYLIKTRGQQVTLSCSPISGHRSVSWYQQTPGQGLQFLFEYFSETQRNKGNFPGRFSGRQFSNSRSEMNVSTLELGDSALYLCASTSGPGESYEQYFGPGTRLTVT.

The rearrangement links TRBV6-1 to TRBJ2-7; 8 nucleotides line up with TRBD2. There are 14 residues in the CDR3. Per the germline V gene, CDR1 is MNHNS and CDR2 is SASEGT. Losses at the gene ends were 10 bases for V and 1 base for J; bases not matched to a gene: 9. CDR3 protein: CATLGGRSSYEQYF. The CDR3 DNA follows: TGTGCCACTCTCGGCGGGAGGTCGTCCTACGAGCAGTACTTC.

V and J are TRBV9 and TRBJ2-7, with TRBD1 matching 10 bases. The CDR3 is 17 residues long. V trimming: 3 bases; J trimming: 3 bases; junction bases outside the gene matches: 12. In germline, CDR1 is SGDLS, CDR2 YYNGEE. The CDR3 nucleotides read TGTGCCAGCAGCGATCACCCACGGGACAGGGGTGTCTACGAGCAGTACTTC. This codes for CASSDHPRDRGVYEQYF.

This rearrangement joins TRBV27 to TRBJ2-4, with D possibly matching TRBD1 (5 bases). This CDR3 has 13 amino acids. V was pared by 6 bases and J by 3 bases, with 9 bases between. Per germline, CDR1 MNHEY and CDR2 SMNVEV (reference sequence). The CDR3 spells CASRGLDKNIQYF. The CDR3 DNA is TGTGCCAGCAGGGGGCTTGACAAAAACATTCAGTACTTC.

The V call is TRBV9, the J call TRBJ2-7, with D possibly matching TRBD2 (6 bases). CDR3 length: 15 residues. The germline V and J ends were trimmed by 0 bases and 2 bases, with 12 bases remaining between them. The V gene's germline CDR1 is SGDLS and CDR2 YYNGEE. CDR3 residues: CASSVAGAPTYEQYF. CDR3 DNA: TGTGCCAGCAGCGTAGCGGGAGCACCCACCTACGAGCAGTACTTC.

This sequence joins TRBV19 and TRBJ1-5, with 7 bases identical to TRBD1. V gave up 7 bases and J gave up 3 bases; unmatched junction bases: 9. Germline V gene data show CDR1 as LNHDA and CDR2 as SQIVND (reference sequence). The CDR3 covers 15 residues. In DNA form, the CDR3 reads TGTGCCAGTACCCCCCGGGACAGCCACAATCAGCCCCAGCATTTT. Its protein is CASTPRDSHNQPQHF.

This chain connects TRBV28 to TRBJ2-3; TRBD1 or TRBD2 may be the D gene (6 bases each). This CDR3 has 18 amino acids. V was clipped by 6 bases and J by 7 bases, with 29 bases between them. Germline loops: CDR1 MDHEN, CDR2 SYDVKM. In DNA, the CDR3 is TGTGCCAGCAGCCCAAGGGGGGTTGAGGGGCCCCTGTGGAATACGCAGTATTTT. Its protein is CASSPRGVEGPLWNTQYF.

This clone appeared a single time. The J gene is TRBJ2-7, the V gene TRBV11-2, with D perhaps matching TRBD2 (7 bases). Germline CDR1 is SGHAT and CDR2 is FQNNGV. The CDR3 spans 14 residues. V gave up 1 base and J gave up 3 bases, with 10 bases separating them. CDR3 sequence reads: CASSLGGGHYEQYF. The CDR3 bases are TGTGCCAGCAGCTTAGGCGGGGGCCACTACGAGCAGTACTTC.

This chain links TRBV19 with TRBJ2-3, with 8 bases identical to TRBD2. The V segment lost 4 bases and the J segment 2 bases; nucleotides outside the gene matches: 11. The CDR3 has 17 amino acids. In germline, CDR1 is LNHDA, CDR2 SQIVND (reference sequence). CDR3 loop: CASSTSGRAIYTDTQYF. The CDR3 coding sequence is TGTGCCAGTAGTACGAGCGGGAGAGCAATTTACACAGATACGCAGTATTTT.

The chain carries TRBV14 and TRBJ1-1; the match to TRBD1 covers 9 bases. The CDR3 sequence is 16 residues long. CDR1 and CDR2 (germline): SGHDN, FVKESK. V trimming: 5 bases; J trimming: 6 bases; junction bases outside the gene matches: 13. The CDR3 DNA reads TGTGCCAGCAGCTACCGTCCGGGACAGGGTTTCCCTGAAGCTTTCTTT. This translates into CASSYRPGQGFPEAFF.

The chain recombines TRBV7-2 with TRBJ2-3; 10 nucleotides align to TRBD2. The CDR3 is 15 residues long. CDR1 SGHTA and CDR2 FQGNSA come from the germline V gene. V dropped 5 bases and J dropped 3; count of bases not matched to a gene: 5. The CDR3 DNA sequence: TGTGCCAGCAGCCAAGGACTAGCGGCTACAGATACGCAGTATTTT. Its translation is CASSQGLAATDTQYF.

The chain carries TRBV11-2 and TRBJ1-4, with D unclear. The CDR3 consists of 15 residues. Trimming removed 5 bases from V and 8 bases from J, with 18 bases in between. Germline V lookup: CDR1 SGHAT, CDR2 FQNNGV. In nucleotides, the CDR3 is TGTGCCAGCAGCCCATTCGGGGAGGTTTTGGAAAAACTGTTTTTT. Its protein is CASSPFGEVLEKLFF.

The V and J genes are TRBV7-2 and TRBJ2-1; TRBD2 is a possible D gene (6 bases). CDR3 length: 17 amino acids. Trimming removed 2 bases from V and 0 bases from J, with 14 bases in between. The germline V gene has CDR1 SGHTA and CDR2 FQGNSA. CDR3 loop: CASSLTQRVSSYNEQFF. Here the CDR3 DNA reads TGTGCCAGCAGCTTAACTCAGCGGGTTAGCTCCTACAATGAGCAGTTCTTC. The full variable domain, in which reference TRBV7-2 and TRBJ2-1 provide the parts outside the CDR3, is GAGVSQSPSNKVTEKGKDVELRCDPISGHTALYWYRQSLGQGLEFLIYFQGNSAPDKSGLPSDRFSAERTGGSVSTLTIQRTQQEDSAVYLCASSLTQRVSSYNEQFFGPGTRLTVL.

The chain has TRBV19 and TRBJ1-5, with D maybe TRBD1 (5 bases). CDR3 size: 13 residues. Trimming shortened V by 7 bases and J by 4 bases, and 11 bases separated the two germline ends. In germline, CDR1 is LNHDA, CDR2 SQIVND (reference sequence). In nucleotides, the CDR3 is TGTGCCAGTACCCCAGGGTCGAATCAGCCCCAGCATTTT. It encodes CASTPGSNQPQHF.

The chain is built from TRBV27 and TRBJ1-1; TRBD1 aligns across 8 bases. Germline V gene sequence: CDR1 MNHEY, CDR2 SMNVEV (reference sequence). This CDR3 spans 14 amino acids. After removal of 2 bases from V and 6 bases from J, the junction contained 5 bases not matched to a gene. The CDR3 sequence: CASSLDHRGSEAFF. The CDR3, as DNA: TGTGCCAGCAGTTTAGACCACAGGGGGTCTGAAGCTTTCTTT.

This clone showed up just a few times. The chain carries TRBV5-8 and TRBJ1-1; D not certain. Germline-derived CDR1 and CDR2 are SGHTS and YDEGEE. Trimming removed 3 bases from V and 3 bases from J, with 9 bases in between. This CDR3 is built from 13 residues. The CDR3 coding sequence is TGTGCCAGCAGCTCAAGGTTGGACACTGAAGCTTTCTTT. Its translation: CASSSRLDTEAFF.

This clone turned up a few times. The chain employs TRBV6-4 and TRBJ2-3, with 11 bases that match TRBD2. The CDR3 length is 16 residues. V trimming: 0 bases; J trimming: 4 bases; junction bases outside the gene matches: 3. Germline V gene lookup returns CDR1 MRHNA and CDR2 SNTAGT. CDR3 sequence reads: CASSDSGTSGADTQYF. CDR3 nucleotides: TGTGCCAGCAGTGACTCGGGGACTAGCGGAGCAGATACGCAGTATTTT.

J is TRBJ2-7 and V is TRBV29-1; tentatively, D is TRBD2 (6 bases). Trimming stripped 1 base from V and 0 bases from J, with 13 bases between. Germline CDR1 and CDR2: SQVTM and ANQGSEA. This CDR3 is 15 amino acids long. CDR3 nucleotides: TGCAGCGTTGAAGCCGGAGGGATAAGCTCCTACGAGCAGTACTTC. Protein sequence: CSVEAGGISSYEQYF.

The chain couples TRBV19 to TRBJ2-7; the match to TRBD1 covers 9 bases. There are 15 residues in the CDR3. The germline gives CDR1 LNHDA, CDR2 SQIVND (reference sequence). The junction had 6 bases not matched to a gene; V was cut back by 5 bases and J by 1 base. CDR3 amino acids: CASSPDGTGSYEQYF. CDR3 DNA: TGTGCCAGTAGTCCGGACGGGACAGGGTCCTACGAGCAGTACTTC. Full variable domain (remainder filled in from reference TRBV19 and TRBJ2-7): DGGITQSPKYLFRKEGQNVTLSCEQNLNHDAMYWYRQDPGQGLRLIYYSQIVNDFQKGDIAEGYSVSREKKESFPLTVTSAQKNPTAFYLCASSPDGTGSYEQYFGPGTRLTVT.

This chain joins TRBV6-5 and TRBJ2-1, with D possibly TRBD1 on 5 matching bases. The length of the CDR3 is 14 residues. Germline CDR1 reads MNHEY; CDR2 reads SVGAGI. V gave up 2 bases and J gave up 9 bases, with 14 bases separating them. The chain's CDR3 is CASSYGTPGLEQFF. The CDR3 bases are TGTGCCAGCAGTTACGGAACACCAGGGCTTGAGCAGTTCTTC.

CDR3 DNA: TGTGCCAGCAGCCAAGTTCCAGGGTACAATGAGCAGTTCTTC. Amino acids: CASSQVPGYNEQFF. The chain uses TRBV14 and TRBJ2-1; tentatively, D is TRBD1 (5 bases). Germline assignment: CDR1 SGHDN and CDR2 FVKESK. CDR3 size: 14 residues. V was pared by 1 base and J by 4 bases, with 8 bases between.

The genes are TRBV10-2 and TRBJ1-6, with a weak D call TRBD1 (5 bases). V dropped 8 bases and J dropped 8 bases, with 10 bases sitting between them. Germline assignment: CDR1 WSHSY and CDR2 SAAADI. This CDR3 contains 12 residues. The CDR3 coding sequence is TGCGCCAGCCTCCTGGGGGATTCACCCCTCCACTTT. It yields the protein CASLLGDSPLHF.

The chain links TRBV27 to TRBJ2-7, with TRBD1 matching over 8 bases. The germline gives CDR1 MNHEY, CDR2 SMNVEV (reference sequence). V lost 10 bases to trimming and J lost 0 bases; unmatched junction nucleotides: 11. This CDR3 region has 15 residues. In DNA, the CDR3 is TGTGCCACCTCCCCGACAGGGGCAATCTCCTACGAGCAGTACTTC. This translates into CATSPTGAISYEQYF.

This chain uses TRBV7-8 with TRBJ2-3; TRBD2 agrees at 11 bases. The CDR3 spans 15 residues. V was clipped by 6 bases and J by 1 base; unmatched bases: 3. Germline V gene sequence: CDR1 SGHVS, CDR2 FQNEAQ. CDR3 residues: CASSVSGGGTDTQYF. CDR3 in DNA: TGTGCCAGCAGTGTTAGCGGGGGGGGCACAGATACGCAGTATTTT.

V is TRBV4-1 and J is TRBJ2-2, with D unresolved. Trimming left V 1 base short and J 9 bases short, with 15 bases between. In germline, CDR1 is MGHRA, CDR2 YSYEKL. The CDR3 sequence is 15 residues long. CDR3 DNA: TGCGCCAGCAGCCAAGTGTCCGTTGGGGTTTGGGAGCTGTTTTTT. Encoded protein: CASSQVSVGVWELFF.

A note on this clone: The sample holds other DNA sequences that translate to the same CDR3. The chain is built from TRBV5-6 and TRBJ2-7; no reliable D call. Germline loops: CDR1 SGHDT, CDR2 YYEEEE. This CDR3 is built from 12 residues. With 5 bases removed from V and 2 bases from J, the gap between germline ends came to 8 bases. The CDR3, as DNA: TGTGCCAGCAGTCCAGGAACCTACGAGCAGTACTTC. Translating it yields CASSPGTYEQYF.

Details on this clone: Germline is not matched at one junction end, which may reflect a read error. J is TRBJ1-1 and V is TRBV4-1; D not certain. Germline CDR1 reads MGHRA; CDR2 reads YSYEKL. CDR3 length: 12 residues. This chain's CDR3 is CASSTENSEAFF. The DNA for the CDR3 is TGTGCCAGCAGCACAGAGAATTCTGAAGCTTTCTTT.

The J gene is TRBJ2-3, the V gene TRBV7-2; either TRBD1 or TRBD2 may fit D (6 bases each). Germline V gene data show CDR1 as SGHTA and CDR2 as FQGNSA. The CDR3 sequence is 13 residues long. CDR3 in amino acids: CASLPGATDTQYF. The DNA of the CDR3 is TGTGCTTCTCTCCCGGGGGCCACAGATACGCAGTATTTT.

The chain couples TRBV27 to TRBJ2-3, with D perhaps matching TRBD2 (5 bases). Looked up from germline, CDR1 is MNHEY and CDR2 is SMNVEV (reference sequence). The V gene lost 5 bases and the J gene lost 2 bases, with 17 bases spanning the gap. The CDR3 totals 16 residues. The DNA for the CDR3 is TGTGCCAGCAGTACCGGGGTCGCAGGCTACACAGATACGCAGTATTTT. It specifies CASSTGVAGYTDTQYF.